The rows below give T cell receptor beta chains drawn from one sample of a study of cytomegalovirus exposure and HLA in healthy donors. Sequencing was performed with immunoSEQ multiplex PCR; in TCRdb, only in-frame clones are kept and a portion is missing. The sample comprises approximately 81,000 clones, around 80% of which are singletons, and 2.5% to 3% rests with the top ten. Sequenced input: PBMCs. Every receptor here comes from a man aged 50-59 years in good health and CMV-seropositive. The CDR3 runs from the conserved cysteine through the conserved F or W. A D gene is named only where the DNA matches it firmly. The size field is filled for only some rows; it gives once, few, many or a size class.

d_call | j_call | clone_size | v_call | cdr3_length | cdr3_aa | cdr3_nt
TRBD1 | TRBJ1-3 | - | TRBV18 | 18 | CASSPFTGQGATGNTIYF | TGTGCCAGCTCACCGTTTACGGGACAGGGGGCGACGGGAAACACCATATATTTT
TRBD1 | TRBJ1-2 | - | TRBV7-2 | 14 | CASSESQGARGYTF | TGTGCCAGCAGCGAATCACAGGGGGCGCGTGGCTACACCTTC
TRBD1 | TRBJ2-1 | - | TRBV9 | 17 | CASSVEVGTGGWDEQFF | TGTGCCAGCAGCGTCGAAGTCGGGACAGGGGGTTGGGATGAGCAGTTCTTC
- | TRBJ2-5 | - | TRBV2 | 13 | CASSETRLETQYF | TGTGCCAGCAGTGAAACTAGACTGGAGACCCAGTACTTC
TRBD1 | TRBJ1-1 | - | TRBV6-6 | 14 | CASSPAGQGPKAFF | TGTGCCAGCAGCCCCGCGGGACAGGGGCCAAAAGCTTTCTTT
- | TRBJ1-2 | - | TRBV6-6 | 14 | CASRQQGPAYGYTF | TGTGCCAGCAGACAACAGGGTCCCGCCTATGGCTACACCTTC
- | TRBJ1-5 | - | TRBV6-1 | 13 | CASSPQGNQPQHF | TGTGCCAGCAGTCCGCAGGGCAATCAGCCCCAGCATTTT
TRBD2 | TRBJ2-2 | - | TRBV7-3 | 15 | CASSTSGRETGELFF | TGTGCCAGCAGCACTAGCGGGAGAGAGACCGGGGAGCTGTTTTTT
TRBD1 | TRBJ2-7 | - | TRBV5-1 | 16 | CASSLLFGQGTFEQYF | TGCGCCAGCAGCTTACTATTTGGACAGGGGACATTCGAGCAGTACTTC
- | TRBJ2-5 | once | TRBV15 | 15 | CATSRSGSLQETQYF | TGTGCCACCAGCAGGTCCGGGAGCTTACAAGAGACCCAGTACTTC
- | TRBJ1-2 | - | TRBV29-1 | 12 | CSVAGSKDGYTF | TGCAGCGTTGCTGGGAGCAAAGATGGCTACACCTTC
TRBD2 | TRBJ2-4 | - | TRBV11-3 | 14 | CASTSGTSKNIQYF | TGTGCCAGCACGAGCGGGACGTCCAAAAACATTCAGTACTTC
- | TRBJ1-5 | - | TRBV7-2 | 13 | CASSPSSNQPQHF | TGTGCCAGCTCTCCCTCGAGCAATCAGCCCCAGCATTTT
TRBD2 | TRBJ2-2 | once | TRBV6-5 | 15 | CASKTGLAASGELFF | TGTGCCAGCAAAACCGGACTAGCGGCCTCCGGGGAGCTGTTTTTT
- | TRBJ1-2 | - | TRBV6-5 | 15 | CASSPSAAEAYGYTF | TGTGCCAGCAGTCCGTCCGCGGCCGAGGCTTATGGCTACACCTTC
TRBD2 | TRBJ2-2 | - | TRBV9 | 17 | CASTRTSGRPNTGELFF | TGTGCCAGCACCCGGACTAGCGGGAGGCCGAACACCGGGGAGCTGTTTTTT
- | TRBJ1-1 | few | TRBV5-1 | 15 | CASSLDFSRNTEAFF | TGCGCCAGCAGCTTGGATTTTTCGCGTAACACTGAAGCTTTCTTT
TRBD1 | TRBJ1-4 | - | TRBV19 | 13 | CASTPDRAGKLFF | TGTGCCAGTACCCCGGACAGGGCGGGGAAACTGTTTTTT
- | TRBJ2-5 | - | TRBV11-2 | 19 | CASSSIAVLAGLFQETQYF | TGTGCCAGCAGCTCTATTGCCGTCTTGGCGGGCCTTTTTCAAGAGACCCAGTACTTC
- | TRBJ2-3 | once | TRBV10-3 | 16 | CAIRRGSSGSTDTQYF | TGTGCCATCAGAAGGGGAAGTAGTGGGAGCACAGATACGCAGTATTTT
- | TRBJ1-5 | - | TRBV9 | 14 | CASSEGVDGQPQHF | TGTGCCAGCAGCGAGGGGGTCGATGGTCAGCCCCAGCATTTT
- | TRBJ2-2 | - | TRBV5-1 | 16 | CASSLDGTVNAGELFF | TGCGCCAGCAGCTTGGACGGGACTGTGAACGCCGGGGAGCTGTTTTTT
TRBD2 | TRBJ2-7 | - | TRBV2 | 14 | CASNWGLAADEQYF | TGTGCCAGCAACTGGGGACTAGCGGCCGACGAGCAGTACTTC
- | TRBJ2-1 | once | TRBV7-6 | 16 | CASSPFATGQSYEQFF | TGTGCCAGCAGCCCCTTCGCTACAGGGCAGAGTTATGAGCAGTTCTTC
- | TRBJ1-2 | - | TRBV7-3 | 13 | CASSPDSMGGYTF | TGTGCCAGCAGCCCGGACAGTATGGGAGGCTACACCTTC
- | TRBJ2-2 | - | TRBV7-9 | 15 | CASSWGGQFTGELFF | TGTGCCAGCAGCTGGGGGGGGCAATTCACCGGGGAGCTGTTTTTT
- | TRBJ2-7 | - | TRBV7-6 | 16 | CASSLGSEQGVHEQYF | TGTGCCAGCAGCTTAGGCTCGGAGCAGGGTGTTCACGAGCAGTACTTC
TRBD1 | TRBJ2-7 | - | TRBV14 | 14 | CASSATGNSYEQYF | TGTGCCAGCAGCGCGACAGGGAACTCCTACGAGCAGTACTTC
TRBD1 | TRBJ1-2 | once | TRBV5-4 | 14 | CASSSDRGPYGYTF | TGTGCCAGCAGCTCAGACAGGGGACCCTATGGCTACACCTTC
- | TRBJ1-5 | - | TRBV18 | 16 | CASSPPVTASNQPQHF | TGTGCCAGCTCACCACCCGTGACAGCTAGCAATCAGCCCCAGCATTTT
- | TRBJ2-7 | - | TRBV28 | 11 | CASRWGHEQYF | TGTGCCAGCAGATGGGGGCACGAGCAGTACTTC
TRBD2 | TRBJ2-3 | once | TRBV19 | 14 | CASSRGTKPDTQYF | TGTGCCAGTAGCCGGGGGACTAAGCCAGATACGCAGTATTTT